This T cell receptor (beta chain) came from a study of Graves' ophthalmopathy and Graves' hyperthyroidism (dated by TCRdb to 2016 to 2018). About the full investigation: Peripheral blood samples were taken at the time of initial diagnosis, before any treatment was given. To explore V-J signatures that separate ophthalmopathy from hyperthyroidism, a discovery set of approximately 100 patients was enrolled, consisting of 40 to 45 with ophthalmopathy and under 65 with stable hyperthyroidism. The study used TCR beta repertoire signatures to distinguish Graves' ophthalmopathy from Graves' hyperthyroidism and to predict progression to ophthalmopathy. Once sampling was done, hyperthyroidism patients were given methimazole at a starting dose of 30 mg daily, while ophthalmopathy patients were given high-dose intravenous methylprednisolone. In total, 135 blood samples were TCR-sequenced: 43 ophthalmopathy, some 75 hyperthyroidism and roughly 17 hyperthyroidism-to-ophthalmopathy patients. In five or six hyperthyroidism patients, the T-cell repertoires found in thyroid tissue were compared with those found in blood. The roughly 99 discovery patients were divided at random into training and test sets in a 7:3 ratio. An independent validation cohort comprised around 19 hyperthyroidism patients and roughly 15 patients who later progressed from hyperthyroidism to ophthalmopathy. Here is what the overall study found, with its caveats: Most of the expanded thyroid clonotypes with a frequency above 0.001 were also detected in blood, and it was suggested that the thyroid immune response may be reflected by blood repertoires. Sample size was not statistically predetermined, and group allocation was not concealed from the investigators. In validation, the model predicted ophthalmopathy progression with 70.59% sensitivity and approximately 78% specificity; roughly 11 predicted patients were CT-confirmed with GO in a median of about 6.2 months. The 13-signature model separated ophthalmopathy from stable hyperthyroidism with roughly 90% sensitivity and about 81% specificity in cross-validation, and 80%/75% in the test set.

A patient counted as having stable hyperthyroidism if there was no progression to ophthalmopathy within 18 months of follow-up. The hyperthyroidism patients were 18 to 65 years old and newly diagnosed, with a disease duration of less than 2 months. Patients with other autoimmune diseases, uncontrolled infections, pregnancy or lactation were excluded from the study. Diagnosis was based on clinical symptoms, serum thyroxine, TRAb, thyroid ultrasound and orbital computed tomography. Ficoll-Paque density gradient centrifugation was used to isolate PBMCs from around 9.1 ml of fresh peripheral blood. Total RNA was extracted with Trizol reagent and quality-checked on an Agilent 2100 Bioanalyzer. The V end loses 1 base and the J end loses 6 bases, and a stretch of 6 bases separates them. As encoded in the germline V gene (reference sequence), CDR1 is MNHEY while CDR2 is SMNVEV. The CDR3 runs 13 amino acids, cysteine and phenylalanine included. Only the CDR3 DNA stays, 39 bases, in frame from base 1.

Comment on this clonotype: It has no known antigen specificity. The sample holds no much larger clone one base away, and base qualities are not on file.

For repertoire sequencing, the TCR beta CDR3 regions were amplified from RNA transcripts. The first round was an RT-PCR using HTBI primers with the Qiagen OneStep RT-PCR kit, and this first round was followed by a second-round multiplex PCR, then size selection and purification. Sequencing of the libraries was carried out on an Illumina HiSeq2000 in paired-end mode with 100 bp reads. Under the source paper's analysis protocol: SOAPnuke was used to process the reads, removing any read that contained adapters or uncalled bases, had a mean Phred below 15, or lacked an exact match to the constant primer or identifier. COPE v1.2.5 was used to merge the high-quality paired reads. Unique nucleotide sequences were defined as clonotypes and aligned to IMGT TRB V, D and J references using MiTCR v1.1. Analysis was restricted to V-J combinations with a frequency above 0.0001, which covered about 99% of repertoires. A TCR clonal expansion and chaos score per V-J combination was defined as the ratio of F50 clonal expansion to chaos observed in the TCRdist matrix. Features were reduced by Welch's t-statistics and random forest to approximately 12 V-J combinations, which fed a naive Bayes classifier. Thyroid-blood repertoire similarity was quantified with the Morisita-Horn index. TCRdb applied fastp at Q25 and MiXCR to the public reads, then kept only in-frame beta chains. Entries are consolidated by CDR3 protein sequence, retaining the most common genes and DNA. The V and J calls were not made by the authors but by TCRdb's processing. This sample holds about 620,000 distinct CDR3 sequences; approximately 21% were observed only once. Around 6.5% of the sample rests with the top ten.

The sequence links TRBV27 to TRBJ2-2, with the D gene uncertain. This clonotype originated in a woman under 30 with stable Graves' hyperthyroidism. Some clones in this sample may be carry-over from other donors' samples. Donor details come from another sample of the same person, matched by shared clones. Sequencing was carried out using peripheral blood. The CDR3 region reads CASSLYEAGELFF. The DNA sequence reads TGTGCCAGCAGTTTATATGAGGCCGGGGAGCTGTTTTTT.